These 28 T cell receptor beta chains share one sample of origin, sequenced in a study of vaccination effects on CD4 cells after COVID-19 (dated by TCRdb to 2022 to 2024). Antigen specificity for these receptors is unknown. To identify antigen-specific CD4+ T cell clonotypes by their expansion, the ViraFEST assay first stimulated PBMC with viral peptide pools and then applied TCR sequencing. After about 10 days of culture, CD4+ T cells were isolated with the EasySep CD4+ T cell isolation kit. Each participant got two doses of an mRNA SARS-CoV-2 vaccine, either BNT162b2 or mRNA-1273. Libraries were built with the immunoSEQ multiplex PCR assay. TCRdb obtained this table from immuneACCESS and retained in-frame rearrangements with V and J assigned. These tables miss some clones; where compared with another copy, unresolved V genes account for less than half of the shortfall, and the remainder is unexplained. The sample data list around 30,000 clones, and 65% to 80% of these were observed just once. The ten largest clones take up 7% to 9.5% of the sample.

The material sequenced was CD4+ T cells from PBMCs cultured with HCoV-NL63 spike peptides, taken after COVID-19 vaccination. Read against the paper, the sample's cell subset or site label means: HCoV-NL63 spike overlapping peptide pool stimulation. These receptors came from a human donor who received a COVID-19 vaccine.

There are a few counts of this clone. The chain joins TRBV29-1 to TRBJ1-2; D not certain. V gave up 4 bases and J gave up 4 bases, with 10 bases separating them. The CDR3 has 12 residues. Looked up from germline, CDR1 is SQVTM and CDR2 is ANQGSEA. The CDR3 coding sequence is TGCAGCGTTGGGAGGGCAGGCTATGGCTACACCTTC. Residues: CSVGRAGYGYTF.

The V call is TRBV5-8, the J call TRBJ1-6; D not certain. CDR1 is SGHTS, CDR2 YDEGEE, per germline. Trimming shortened V by 4 bases and J by 10 bases, and 9 bases separated the two germline ends. CDR3 length equals 12 residues. The CDR3 nucleotides are TGTGCCAGCAGCATTAATCAGTCACCCCTCCACTTT. Encoded protein: CASSINQSPLHF.

This chain uses TRBV27 with TRBJ2-1; tentative D call: TRBD2 (5 bases). The CDR3 spans 16 residues. CDR1 is MNHEY and CDR2 is SMNVEV in the germline V gene (reference sequence). Trimming shortened V by 5 bases and J by 0 bases, and 14 bases separated the two germline ends. CDR3 sequence: CASSPGLARSYNEQFF. In DNA, the CDR3 is TGTGCCAGCAGTCCCGGCCTAGCTCGCTCCTACAATGAGCAGTTCTTC.

This chain links TRBV6-5 with TRBJ1-2; TRBD1 matches at 8 bases. This CDR3 comprises 14 residues. Germline V gives CDR1 MNHEY, CDR2 SVGAGI. Unmatched junction bases numbered 5, after V lost 6 bases and J lost 2 bases. Here the CDR3 DNA reads TGTGCCAGCAGGCCCGGGACAGGAAACTATGGCTACACCTTC. It translates to CASRPGTGNYGYTF.

This rearrangement joins TRBV3-1 (or the pseudogene TRBV3-2) to TRBJ2-2, with no clear D. With 1 base removed from V and 4 bases from J, the gap between germline ends came to 7 bases. Germline V lookup: CDR1 LGHDT, CDR2 YNNKEL (reference sequence). There are 14 residues in the CDR3. CDR3: CASSQVRSTGELFF. Written as DNA, the CDR3 is TGTGCCAGCAGCCAAGTGAGGAGCACCGGGGAGCTGTTTTTT.

The chain employs TRBV7-8 and TRBJ1-5; D not resolved. Germline-derived CDR1 and CDR2 are SGHVS and FQNEAQ. The CDR3 spans 15 residues. V dropped 2 bases and J dropped 5 bases, with 13 bases sitting between them. The chain's CDR3 is CASSLSTVLDQPQHF. The CDR3 region has the DNA TGTGCCAGCAGCTTAAGTACGGTATTGGATCAGCCCCAGCATTTT.

This clone came up a few times. The J gene is TRBJ2-2, the V gene TRBV5-1; TRBD1 matches at 11 bases. Germline V CDR1 and CDR2: SGHRS, YFSETQ. The V gene end was trimmed by 3 bases and the J gene end by 7 bases; junction bases not matched to a gene: 8. CDR3 length: 16 amino acids. The CDR3 region has the DNA TGCGCCAGCAGCTCTCGGACAGGGGGCGTTTTCGGGGAGCTGTTTTTT. Translating gives CASSSRTGGVFGELFF.

This clone appeared a few times. V is TRBV4-1 and J is TRBJ2-2, with unresolved D. V was trimmed by 4 bases and J by 3 bases, leaving 3 bases between them. This CDR3 region has 12 residues. CDR1 MGHRA and CDR2 YSYEKL come from the germline V gene. CDR3 in amino acids: CASSLHTGELFF. As DNA, the CDR3 is TGCGCCAGCAGCCTACACACCGGGGAGCTGTTTTTT.

The chain combines TRBV5-6 with TRBJ1-5; TRBD1 matches 7 bases. Unmatched junction bases numbered 7, after V lost 0 bases and J lost 10 bases. The germline gives CDR1 SGHDT, CDR2 YYEEEE. The CDR3 runs 14 residues. CDR3 coding DNA: TGTGCCAGCAGCTTGGGACAGGGTCCCAGCCCCCAGCATTTT. Its protein is CASSLGQGPSPQHF.

This clone was seen more than once but under ten times. The V and J genes are TRBV5-6 and TRBJ2-7; D is unclear. CDR1 is SGHDT, CDR2 YYEEEE, per germline. The CDR3 totals 14 residues. V was pared by 5 bases and J by 6 bases, with 18 bases between. The CDR3 bases are TGTGCCAGCAGTACGAGAGAGGTCCTCGGCGAGCAGTACTTC. Residues: CASSTREVLGEQYF.

The table lists this clone with a count of one. The CDR3 spells CASSLGGLAEAFF. DNA for the CDR3: TGTGCCAGCAGTTTGGGGGGTCTGGCTGAAGCTTTCTTT. This chain joins TRBV12-3 or TRBV12-4 and TRBJ1-1; possibly TRBD1 for D (5 bases). The CDR3 is 13 amino acids. With 3 bases removed from V and 6 bases from J, the gap between germline ends came to 11 bases.

The V and J genes are TRBV10-2 and TRBJ2-3; D unclear. Per the germline V gene, CDR1 is WSHSY and CDR2 is SAAADI. Between the trimmed V and J ends, which lost 8 bases and 2 bases, there was a span of 8 bases. This CDR3 is 12 amino acids long. In DNA, the CDR3 is TGCGCCAGCGGCTCCGACACAGATACGCAGTATTTT. It encodes CASGSDTDTQYF.

The chain couples TRBV18 to TRBJ2-5, with TRBD2 identical over 9 bases. V lost 3 bases to trimming and J lost 5 bases; unmatched junction nucleotides: 10. Germline V lookup: CDR1 KGHSH, CDR2 LQKENI. The CDR3 is 16 residues long. The CDR3 loop reads CASSPRGLAMGETQYF. In DNA form, the CDR3 reads TGTGCCAGCTCACCGCGGGGACTAGCAATGGGGGAGACCCAGTACTTC.

The V call is TRBV11-3, the J call TRBJ2-7; D possibly corresponds to TRBD2 (5 bases). Germline assignment: CDR1 SGHNT and CDR2 YENEEA. The CDR3 extends over 14 amino acids. Trimming took 5 bases from V and 0 from J, leaving 11 bases between them. CDR3 region: CASSRGQSSYEQYF. In nucleotides, the CDR3 is TGTGCCAGCAGCCGAGGGCAATCCTCCTACGAGCAGTACTTC. The full variable domain, in which reference TRBV11-3 and TRBJ2-7 provide the parts outside the CDR3, is EAGVVQSPRYKIIEKKQPVAFWCNPISGHNTLYWYLQNLGQGPELLIRYENEEAVDDSQLPKDRFSAERLKGVDSTLKIQPAELGDSAVYLCASSRGQSSYEQYFGPGTRLTVT.

V and J are TRBV19 and TRBJ2-1; no clear D. Trimming took off 9 bases at V and 7 bases at J, with 10 bases between the two ends. Germline lookup yields CDR1 LNHDA and CDR2 SQIVND (reference sequence). This CDR3 is 11 amino acids long. CDR3 in DNA: TGTGCCAGCCGCCTTGTTAATGAGCAGTTCTTC. It is translated as CASRLVNEQFF.

J is TRBJ2-2 and V is TRBV5-1; the D is unclear. Trimming took 2 bases from V and 4 from J, leaving 12 bases between them. The length of the CDR3 is 15 residues. Germline loops: CDR1 SGHRS, CDR2 YFSETQ. As DNA, the CDR3 is TGCGCCAGCAGCTTAATTGCGACCGGCACCGGGGAGCTGTTTTTT. This encodes CASSLIATGTGELFF.

V usage is TRBV3-1 (or the pseudogene TRBV3-2) and J usage is TRBJ1-2; D not resolved. Germline CDR1 is LGHDT and CDR2 is YNNKEL (reference sequence). The CDR3 is made up of 12 amino acids. Trimming stripped 3 bases from V and 8 bases from J, with 10 bases between. In nucleotides, the CDR3 is TGTGCCAGCAGCCAGGCTCTGCGGGGCTACACCTTC. It translates to CASSQALRGYTF.

The CDR3 sequence is CASGLVRAGVAGELFF. The CDR3 nucleotides read TGTGCTAGTGGTTTGGTACGGGCGGGAGTAGCCGGGGAGCTGTTTTTT. V and J are TRBV12-5 and TRBJ2-2, with TRBD2 identical over 7 bases. V was pared by 0 bases and J by 6 bases, with 7 bases of the junction left unmatched. Germline V lookup: CDR1 LGHNT, CDR2 FRNRAP. The CDR3 is 16 residues long.

The sample holds a few counts of this clone. This chain joins TRBV19 and TRBJ1-5; TRBD1 is a possible D gene (5 bases). This CDR3 has 16 amino acids. Germline assignment: CDR1 LNHDA and CDR2 SQIVND (reference sequence). V was cut by 4 bases and J by 0 bases, with 13 bases left in between. In DNA form, the CDR3 reads TGTGCCAGTAGTAGCCTTCAGAGGGGTAGCAATCAGCCCCAGCATTTT. Translation gives CASSSLQRGSNQPQHF.

This chain connects TRBV9 to TRBJ2-5, with TRBD2 matching 8 bases. The CDR3 consists of 15 residues. Germline V gives CDR1 SGDLS, CDR2 YYNGEE. The V gene end was trimmed by 0 bases and the J gene end by 4 bases; junction bases not matched to a gene: 5. The DNA for the CDR3 is TGTGCCAGCAGCGTAGGATCCGGGAGGGGAGAGACCCAGTACTTC. Its protein product is CASSVGSGRGETQYF.

V usage is TRBV7-9 and J usage is TRBJ2-1; D unclear. There are 15 residues in the CDR3. V shed 3 bases and J shed 0 bases, with 9 bases lying between them. From germline, CDR1 is SEHNR and CDR2 FQNEAQ (reference sequence). The CDR3: CASSLKGSSYNEQFF. CDR3 bases: TGTGCCAGCAGCTTGAAGGGTAGCTCCTACAATGAGCAGTTCTTC.

The chain is built from TRBV5-5 and TRBJ1-5, with D maybe TRBD1 (6 bases). This CDR3 is 16 amino acids long. Per germline, CDR1 SGHKS and CDR2 YYEKEE (reference sequence). Trimming left V 5 bases short and J 4 bases short, with 19 bases between. CDR3 DNA: TGTGCCAGCAGGGCTGCAGGGGTACGCTCGAATCAGCCCCAGCATTTT. Its protein is CASRAAGVRSNQPQHF.

The chain uses TRBV7-2 and TRBJ1-6; D might be TRBD1 (5 bases). Germline V gives CDR1 SGHTA, CDR2 FQGNSA. The CDR3 is 15 residues long. Trimming took off 5 bases at V and 9 bases at J, with 17 bases between the two ends. Here the CDR3 reads CASSPPGLPPSPLHF. Here the CDR3 DNA reads TGTGCCAGCAGCCCCCCGGGACTTCCCCCTTCACCCCTCCACTTT.

The table lists this clone with a count of one. The rearrangement joins TRBV2 to TRBJ1-1; D unresolved. The CDR3 extends over 11 amino acids. Trimming took off 6 bases at V and 6 bases at J, with 8 bases between the two ends. CDR1 SNHLY and CDR2 FYNNEI come from the germline V gene. The CDR3 coding sequence is TGTGCCAGCAGGGTGGAGGCTGAAGCTTTCTTT. It codes for CASRVEAEAFF.

The V and J genes are TRBV12-5 and TRBJ1-3; perhaps TRBD1 as D (6 bases). Germline lookup yields CDR1 LGHNT and CDR2 FRNRAP. The CDR3 runs to 19 residues. V dropped 3 bases and J dropped 4 bases, with 25 bases sitting between them. For the CDR3, the DNA is TGTGCTAGTGGTTTCGACCCTTTAGGTGCGGGGGCGACGGGAAACACCATATATTTT. This translates into CASGFDPLGAGATGNTIYF.

This clone turned up a few times. This chain uses TRBV7-9 with TRBJ2-2; no definite D call. This CDR3 is 15 amino acids long. The germline gives CDR1 SEHNR, CDR2 FQNEAQ (reference sequence). V lost 4 bases and J lost 6, with 15 bases in between. The CDR3 sequence: CASSSRIFGSGELFF. CDR3 nucleotides: TGTGCCAGCAGCTCCCGGATCTTTGGGTCCGGGGAGCTGTTTTTT.

This clone has more than one count but fewer than ten. This sequence joins TRBV11-3 and TRBJ2-1; 7 positions agree with TRBD1. The CDR3 spans 16 residues. V was clipped by 0 bases and J by 8 bases; unmatched bases: 10. CDR1 is SGHNT, CDR2 YENEEA, per germline. As DNA, the CDR3 is TGTGCCAGCAGCTTAGAAGTGACAGGGAGCGGCGATGAGCAGTTCTTC. Protein sequence: CASSLEVTGSGDEQFF.

The chain joins TRBV3-1 (or the pseudogene TRBV3-2) to TRBJ2-3; possible D gene TRBD1, 5 bases. This CDR3 region has 16 residues. CDR1 is LGHDT and CDR2 is YNNKEL in the germline V gene (reference sequence). Trimming stripped 3 bases from V and 6 bases from J, with 19 bases between. CDR3 coding DNA: TGTGCCAGCAGCCAGGGAAGGGGCGCATGGTCTGATACGCAGTATTTT. Its protein product is CASSQGRGAWSDTQYF.